These 4 T cell receptor beta chains were sequenced from one sample in a study of breast tumors, draining lymph nodes, adjacent tissues. The lymph nodes were axillary draining lymph nodes from breast cancer patients. In TCRdb, the multiplex PCR reads were re-called with MiXCR into one record per CDR3 protein. Among about 89,000 distinct CDR3 sequences listed, approximately 31% were seen once. Input material: axillary lymph node tissue. These receptor sequences come from a female donor with breast cancer. Some clones in this sample may be carry-over from other donors' samples.

Notes on this clonotype: This may stem from a read error, because a much larger clone lies one nucleotide away. The CDR3 end shows no conserved phenylalanine or tryptophan, and so a read error is likely. The chain carries TRBV9 and TRBJ2-7, with no clear D. V lost 3 bases and J lost 4, with 11 bases in between. CDR3 length: 13 amino acids. In germline, CDR1 is SGDLS, CDR2 YYNGEE. Here the CDR3 DNA reads TGTGCCAGCAGCGACAGCAACGGGTACGAGCAGTACTCC. Amino acid sequence: CASSDSNGYEQYS.

This clonotype was recorded many times. The chain joins TRBV5-1 to TRBJ1-2; 9 bases are shared with TRBD1. Trimming cost V 3 bases and J 8 bases; bases outside gene matches: 8. The CDR3 runs 14 residues. Per the germline V gene, CDR1 is SGHRS and CDR2 is YFSETQ. The CDR3 DNA reads TGCGCCAGCAGCTCCCTACAGGGGGCGAGCGGCTACACCTTC. Protein sequence: CASSSLQGASGYTF.

The chain joins TRBV20-1 to TRBJ1-3; D ambiguous. CDR1 is DFQATT and CDR2 is SNEGSKA in the germline V gene (reference sequence). With 6 bases removed from V and 0 bases from J, the gap between germline ends came to 12 bases. This CDR3 has 14 amino acids. The CDR3 nucleotides read TGCAGTGCCGACGCGGCAGGCTCTGGAAACACCATATATTTT. Residues: CSADAAGSGNTIYF.

Of note for this clonotype: This may stem from a read error, because a much larger clone lies one nucleotide away. V and J are TRBV7-2 and TRBJ2-1; TRBD1 or TRBD2 may be the D gene (7 bases each). The CDR3 has 15 residues. Germline loops: CDR1 SGHTA, CDR2 FQGNSA. CDR3 DNA sequence: TGTGCCAGCAACCCGACAGGGAGGGCCTACAATGAGCAGCTCTTC. Residues: CASNPTGRAYNEQLF.